The next 30 T cell receptor beta chains were all read from a single sample in a study of PD-L1 blockade in urothelial cancer (dated by TCRdb to the late 2010s). What this sample's time point label stands for: peripheral blood 6 weeks after treatment start. Library preparation was by the immunoSEQ multiplex PCR assay. TCRdb's version of the immuneACCESS table is confined to in-frame rearrangements and falls short of the full clone set. An unresolved V gene accounts for under half of the shortfall where checked; the remainder is of unknown origin. The sample has 20,000 to 25,000 clones on record, 90% to 95% of them singletons. Clones ranked in the top ten supply about 11% of the sample. This sample comprised PBMCs, obtained around atezolizumab (anti-PD-L1) treatment. The receptors shown here come from a woman aged 55-70 years with urothelial cancer.

The V and J genes are TRBV6-5 and TRBJ1-1, with D hard to call. There are 15 residues in the CDR3. V shed 6 bases and J shed 3 bases, with 17 bases lying between them. From germline, CDR1 is MNHEY and CDR2 SVGAGI. CDR3 bases: TGTGCCAGCAGCCGATACATCGGGGTGGACACTGAAGCTTTCTTT. It translates to CASSRYIGVDTEAFF.

V usage is TRBV27 and J usage is TRBJ2-7; 9 bases are a match to TRBD1. Germline CDR1 reads MNHEY; CDR2 reads SMNVEV (reference sequence). The junction had 5 bases not matched to a gene; V was cut back by 5 bases and J by 0 bases. The CDR3 spans 15 residues. The CDR3 reads CASSLTGGSSYEQYF. The CDR3 DNA sequence: TGTGCCAGCAGTCTGACAGGGGGGTCCTCCTACGAGCAGTACTTC.

This chain links TRBV12-5 with TRBJ2-1, with TRBD2 matching over 11 bases. The V gene's germline CDR1 is LGHNT and CDR2 FRNRAP. Unmatched junction bases numbered 4, after V lost 6 bases and J lost 3 bases. The CDR3 is made up of 15 amino acids. The CDR3 is CASGSGLADYNEQFF. As DNA, the CDR3 is TGTGCTAGTGGATCGGGACTAGCGGACTACAATGAGCAGTTCTTC.

This clone has only a few counts. This chain joins TRBV5-6 and TRBJ1-2; D is perhaps TRBD1 (5 bases). The length of the CDR3 is 13 residues. Germline assignment: CDR1 SGHDT and CDR2 YYEEEE. Trimming took off 3 bases at V and 2 bases at J, with 8 bases between the two ends. The DNA for the CDR3 is TGTGCCAGCAGCTCTTGGACAAACTATGGCTACACCTTC. It translates to CASSSWTNYGYTF.

The chain joins TRBV7-9 to TRBJ2-2, with unresolved D. V was shortened by 1 base and J by 1 base, with 7 bases between the two germline ends. This CDR3 region has 15 residues. CDR1 and CDR2 (germline): SEHNR, FQNEAQ (reference sequence). The CDR3: CASSLGSVNTGELFF. The CDR3 nucleotides read TGTGCCAGCAGCTTAGGGAGCGTGAACACCGGGGAGCTGTTTTTT.

This clone was observed a handful of times. The chain uses TRBV5-4 and TRBJ1-6; possible D gene TRBD1, 5 bases. Between the trimmed V and J ends, which lost 4 bases and 3 bases, there was a span of 11 bases. This CDR3 contains 15 residues. Germline CDR1 reads SGHNT; CDR2 reads YYREEE (reference sequence). The CDR3 is CASSGQGGYNSPLHF. The CDR3, as DNA: TGTGCCAGCAGCGGGCAGGGCGGCTATAATTCACCCCTCCACTTT.

The rearrangement links TRBV19 to TRBJ1-2, with 7 positions matching TRBD1. J lost 6 bases, V lost 4 bases, and 8 bases had no gene match. This CDR3 comprises 14 residues. CDR1 is LNHDA, CDR2 SQIVND, per germline (reference sequence). Here the CDR3 reads CASSTGQVTDGYTF. CDR3 nucleotide sequence: TGTGCCAGTAGTACAGGACAGGTTACGGATGGCTACACCTTC.

J is TRBJ2-7 and V is TRBV4-1; 9 bases are shared with TRBD1. Germline CDR1 is MGHRA and CDR2 is YSYEKL. The CDR3 is 15 amino acids. V shed 9 bases and J 2 bases; nucleotides not matched to a gene: 11. Here the CDR3 reads CASSQGQGRTYEQYF. As DNA, the CDR3 is TGCGCCAGTTCACAAGGACAGGGGAGGACCTACGAGCAGTACTTC.

This clone has only one observation. The chain employs TRBV4-2 and TRBJ2-7; D perhaps matches TRBD1 (6 bases). There are 17 residues in the CDR3. V shed 4 bases and J shed 2 bases, with 21 bases lying between them. CDR1 is LGHNA and CDR2 is YNFKEQ in the germline V gene. The CDR3 region is CASSPRGRGHQPYEQYF. The CDR3 bases are TGTGCCAGCAGCCCCAGGGGTCGGGGACACCAACCCTACGAGCAGTACTTC.

V and J are TRBV9 and TRBJ1-1, with TRBD1 matching 10 bases. Trimming removed 2 bases from V and 3 bases from J; junction bases left unmatched: 7. The germline V gene encodes CDR1 SGDLS and CDR2 YYNGEE. The CDR3 sequence is 16 residues long. The CDR3 reads CASSVGGTGVDTEAFF. CDR3 nucleotides: TGTGCCAGCAGCGTGGGGGGGACAGGGGTAGACACTGAAGCTTTCTTT.

This chain connects TRBV7-8 to TRBJ2-7; TRBD1 matches at 8 bases. Germline CDR1 reads SGHVS; CDR2 reads FQNEAQ. Trimming at V came to 4 bases and at J to 5 bases, leaving 7 bases not matched to a gene. This CDR3 has 14 amino acids. Here the CDR3 DNA reads TGTGCCAGCAGCTCCAGGGGGCGGAAGGACGAGCAGTACTTC. Its translation: CASSSRGRKDEQYF.

V gene TRBV11-2 combines with J gene TRBJ2-7, with 7 bases lining up with TRBD1. There are 15 residues in the CDR3. With 5 bases clipped from V and 7 bases from J, the junction kept 14 bases outside the gene matches. The V gene's germline CDR1 is SGHAT and CDR2 FQNNGV. CDR3 amino acids: CASSLVTTGRGEQYF. The DNA for the CDR3 is TGTGCCAGCAGCCTGGTAACGACAGGGAGAGGGGAGCAGTACTTC. The full variable domain, rest sourced from reference TRBV11-2 and TRBJ2-7, is EAGVAQSPRYKIIEKRQSVAFWCNPISGHATLYWYQQILGQGPKLLIQFQNNGVVDDSQLPKDRFSAERLKGVDSTLKIQPAKLEDSAVYLCASSLVTTGRGEQYFGPGTRLTVT.

The rearrangement uses TRBV27 and TRBJ2-7, with 12 positions matching TRBD2. V lost 8 bases to trimming and J lost 7 bases; unmatched junction nucleotides: 12. The CDR3 length is 15 residues. CDR1 MNHEY and CDR2 SMNVEV come from the germline V gene (reference sequence). CDR3 nucleotide sequence: TGTGCCAGCTACAACCCCCTAGCGGGGGGGGGTGAGCAGTACTTC. Its protein is CASYNPLAGGGEQYF.

The genes are TRBV2 and TRBJ2-4; D is unresolved. This CDR3 has 14 amino acids. Trimming removed 5 bases at V and 6 bases at J, with 14 bases between. From germline, CDR1 is SNHLY and CDR2 FYNNEI. CDR3 nucleotide sequence: TGTGCCAGCAGTAAATCGAGACAACTAAACATTCAGTACTTC. Its translation is CASSKSRQLNIQYF.

V usage is TRBV10-3 and J usage is TRBJ1-1, with TRBD1 matching over 9 bases. V lost 6 bases and J lost 2; bases outside the gene matches: 7. CDR1 ENHRY and CDR2 SYGVKD come from the germline V gene. The CDR3 has 15 amino acids. The CDR3 DNA reads TGTGCCATCAGATTGGACAGGGGTAGTAACACTGAAGCTTTCTTT. Its translation: CAIRLDRGSNTEAFF.

This chain joins TRBV7-2 and TRBJ1-5; the match to TRBD1 covers 8 bases. The CDR3 runs 15 residues. The V segment lost 4 bases and the J segment 6 bases; nucleotides outside the gene matches: 8. Per germline, CDR1 SGHTA and CDR2 FQGNSA. In DNA, the CDR3 is TGTGCCAGCAGCTCTCGTGGACAGGGAGTTCAGCCCCAGCATTTT. Residues: CASSSRGQGVQPQHF.

The gene calls are TRBV7-3 and TRBJ1-2; D perhaps matches TRBD1 (5 bases). Germline assignment: CDR1 SGHTA and CDR2 FQGTGA. V lost 5 bases to trimming and J lost 8 bases, with 15 bases between them. CDR3 length equals 13 residues. The CDR3 spells CASSADRGRGYTF. CDR3 nucleotide sequence: TGTGCCAGCAGCGCCGATAGGGGCCGGGGCTACACCTTC.

This clone has more than one count but fewer than ten. The chain couples TRBV5-6 to TRBJ1-2; possibly TRBD1 for D (5 bases). CDR1 is SGHDT and CDR2 is YYEEEE in the germline V gene. The CDR3 length is 16 residues. V was trimmed by 4 bases and J by 2 bases, leaving 18 bases between them. CDR3 in DNA: TGTGCCAGCAGCGCTCACCAGGGCAGTTCCAACTATGGCTACACCTTC. Translating gives CASSAHQGSSNYGYTF. The full variable domain, its missing parts supplied by reference TRBV5-6 and TRBJ1-2, is DAGVTQSPTHLIKTRGQQVTLRCSPKSGHDTVSWYQQALGQGPQFIFQYYEEEERQRGNFPDRFSGHQFPNYSSELNVNALLLGDSALYLCASSAHQGSSNYGYTFGSGTRLTVV.

This clone was found once. This chain connects TRBV7-8 to TRBJ1-6; TRBD1 aligns across 10 bases. CDR3 size: 17 residues. After removal of 4 bases from V and 10 bases from J, the junction contained 13 bases not matched to a gene. The germline gives CDR1 SGHVS, CDR2 FQNEAQ. DNA for the CDR3: TGTGCCAGCAGCTCTAGCGTAGGGACAGGGGTAAGATCACCCCTCCACTTT. Protein: CASSSSVGTGVRSPLHF.

The V gene is TRBV7-9, the J gene TRBJ1-1; no reliable D call. CDR3 length: 15 amino acids. Germline CDR1 is SEHNR and CDR2 is FQNEAQ (reference sequence). Trimming removed 5 bases at V and 4 bases at J, with 17 bases between. The CDR3 here is CASSPSGLAGTEAFF. CDR3 DNA sequence: TGTGCCAGCAGCCCTTCCGGACTGGCCGGCACTGAAGCTTTCTTT. The whole variable domain, filled in from reference TRBV7-9 and TRBJ1-1, reads DTGVSQNPRHKITKRGQNVTFRCDPISEHNRLYWYRQTLGQGPEFLTYFQNEAQLEKSRLLSDRFSAERPKGSFSTLEIQRTEQGDSAMYLCASSPSGLAGTEAFFGQGTRLTVV.

The rearrangement joins TRBV9 to TRBJ2-5; 12 bases align to TRBD1. With V trimmed by 0 bases and J by 4 bases, 10 bases remained unmatched. This CDR3 contains 18 residues. Germline assignment: CDR1 SGDLS and CDR2 YYNGEE. CDR3 sequence reads: CASSVVGTGGADGETQYF. DNA for the CDR3: TGTGCCAGCAGCGTAGTTGGGACAGGGGGCGCGGACGGAGAGACCCAGTACTTC.

The V gene is TRBV4-3, the J gene TRBJ1-2; possible D gene TRBD1, 5 bases. V lost 4 bases and J lost 0, with 9 bases in between. This CDR3 is built from 14 residues. Looked up from germline, CDR1 is LGHNA and CDR2 is YSLEER. This CDR3 reads CASSPGLTNYGYTF. The DNA for the CDR3 is TGCGCCAGCAGCCCGGGACTGACTAACTATGGCTACACCTTC.

The CDR3 spells CASSLTGISTDTQYF. The DNA of the CDR3 is TGCGCCAGCAGCCTCACAGGGATTTCCACAGATACGCAGTATTTT. The chain recombines TRBV4-3 with TRBJ2-3, with D tentatively TRBD1 (6 bases). With 4 bases removed from V and 2 bases from J, the gap between germline ends came to 13 bases. Germline CDR1 reads LGHNA; CDR2 reads YSLEER. The CDR3 runs to 15 residues.

The J gene is TRBJ1-2, the V gene TRBV20-1; D is ambiguous. The CDR3 extends over 11 amino acids. V shed 5 bases and J shed 8 bases, with 12 bases lying between them. Germline CDR1 and CDR2: DFQATT and SNEGSKA (reference sequence). The CDR3 sequence: CSAERPGGYTF. DNA for the CDR3: TGCAGTGCTGAGAGGCCTGGAGGCTACACCTTC.

The J gene is TRBJ2-1, the V gene TRBV14, with TRBD2 matching 9 bases. The V gene end was trimmed by 0 bases and the J gene end by 9 bases; junction bases not matched to a gene: 6. The germline V gene has CDR1 SGHDN and CDR2 FVKESK. The length of the CDR3 is 15 residues. The CDR3 DNA reads TGTGCCAGCAGCCAAGAACCTAGCGGGGTTAGTGAGCAGTTCTTC. Encoded protein: CASSQEPSGVSEQFF.

This clone was seen a handful of times. The chain combines TRBV7-2 with TRBJ1-4, with a tentative D call TRBD1 (6 bases). From germline, CDR1 is SGHTA and CDR2 FQGNSA. The CDR3 has 14 residues. V was pared by 5 bases and J by 2 bases, with 9 bases between. The CDR3 reads CASSPGHTNEKLFF. For the CDR3, the DNA is TGTGCCAGCAGCCCGGGACATACTAATGAAAAACTGTTTTTT.

The V and J genes are TRBV5-4 and TRBJ1-4; 10 nucleotides align to TRBD1. Germline trimming cut 4 bases from V and 2 bases from J; bases unmatched to any gene: 5. The CDR3 has 16 amino acids. Germline-derived CDR1 and CDR2 are SGHNT and YYREEE (reference sequence). CDR3 loop: CASSRTGGGTNEKLFF. The CDR3 region has the DNA TGTGCCAGCAGCCGGACAGGGGGAGGGACTAATGAAAAACTGTTTTTT.

The chain recombines TRBV4-3 with TRBJ2-1; 11 positions agree with TRBD2. Per germline, CDR1 LGHNA and CDR2 YSLEER. Trimming cost V 0 bases and J 10 bases; bases outside gene matches: 5. The length of the CDR3 is 15 residues. The CDR3 bases are TGCGCCAGCAGCCAAGACCTAGCGGGGGGTTTGGAGCAGTTCTTC. The encoded protein is CASSQDLAGGLEQFF.

The chain couples TRBV12-5 to TRBJ2-7; tentatively, D is TRBD2 (6 bases). This CDR3 comprises 16 residues. CDR1 is LGHNT, CDR2 FRNRAP, per germline. Trimming shortened V by 1 base and J by 0 bases, and 13 bases separated the two germline ends. CDR3 protein: CASGLELADSSYEQYF. In DNA, the CDR3 is TGTGCTAGTGGTTTGGAACTAGCCGATAGCTCCTACGAGCAGTACTTC.

The V and J genes are TRBV2 and TRBJ2-5; 11 bases agree with TRBD2. Germline-derived CDR1 and CDR2 are SNHLY and FYNNEI. The CDR3 has 15 amino acids. After removal of 6 bases from V and 5 bases from J, the junction contained 8 bases not matched to a gene. This CDR3 is CASRRLAGTWETQYF. The DNA for the CDR3 is TGTGCCAGCAGGCGACTAGCGGGAACGTGGGAGACCCAGTACTTC. Full variable domain (rest looked up from reference TRBV2 and TRBJ2-5): EPEVTQTPSHQVTQMGQEVILRCVPISNHLYFYWYRQILGQKVEFLVSFYNNEISEKSEIFDDQFSVERPDGSNFTLKIRSTKLEDSAMYFCASRRLAGTWETQYFGPGTRLLVL.